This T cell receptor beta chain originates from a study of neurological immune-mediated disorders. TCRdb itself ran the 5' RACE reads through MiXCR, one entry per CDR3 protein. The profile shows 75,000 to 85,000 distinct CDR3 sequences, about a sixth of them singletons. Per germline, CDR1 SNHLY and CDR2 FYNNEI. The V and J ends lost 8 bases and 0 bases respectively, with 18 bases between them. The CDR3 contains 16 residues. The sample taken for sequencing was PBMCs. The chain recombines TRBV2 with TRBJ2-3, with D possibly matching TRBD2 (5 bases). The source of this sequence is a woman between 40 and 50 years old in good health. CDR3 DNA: TGTGCCAGCGGCTTGCGGCTAGCAGCCAGCACAGATACGCAGTATTTT. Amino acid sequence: CASGLRLAASTDTQYF.